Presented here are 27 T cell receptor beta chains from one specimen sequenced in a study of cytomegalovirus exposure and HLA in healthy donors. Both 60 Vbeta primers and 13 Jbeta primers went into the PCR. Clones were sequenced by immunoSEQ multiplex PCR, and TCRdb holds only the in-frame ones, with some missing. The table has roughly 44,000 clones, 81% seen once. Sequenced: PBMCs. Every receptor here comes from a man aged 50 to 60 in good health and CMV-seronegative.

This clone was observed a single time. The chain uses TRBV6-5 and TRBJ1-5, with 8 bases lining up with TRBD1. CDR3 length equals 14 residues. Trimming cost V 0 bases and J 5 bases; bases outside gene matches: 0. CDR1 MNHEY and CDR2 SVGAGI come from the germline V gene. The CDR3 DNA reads TGTGCCAGCAGTTACTCGACAGGGGATCAGCCCCAGCATTTT. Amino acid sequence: CASSYSTGDQPQHF.

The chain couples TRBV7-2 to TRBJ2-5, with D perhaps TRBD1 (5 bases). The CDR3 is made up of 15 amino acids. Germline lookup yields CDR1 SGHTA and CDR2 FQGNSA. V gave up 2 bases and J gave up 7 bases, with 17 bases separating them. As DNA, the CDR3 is TGTGCCAGCAGCTTATATCAGGGTCAAACGGGGACCCAGTACTTC. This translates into CASSLYQGQTGTQYF.

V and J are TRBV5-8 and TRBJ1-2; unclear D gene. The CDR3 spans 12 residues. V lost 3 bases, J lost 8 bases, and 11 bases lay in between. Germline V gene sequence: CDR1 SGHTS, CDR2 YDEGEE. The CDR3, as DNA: TGTGCCAGCAGCTCGGGAGGCCAAGGCTACACCTTC. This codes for CASSSGGQGYTF.

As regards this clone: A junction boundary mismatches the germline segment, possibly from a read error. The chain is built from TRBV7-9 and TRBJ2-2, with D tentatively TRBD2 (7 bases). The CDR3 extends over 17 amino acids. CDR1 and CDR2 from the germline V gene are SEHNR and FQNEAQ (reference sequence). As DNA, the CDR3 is TGTTCCAGCAGCTTAGTTGGGGGGGCTACGAACACCGGGGAGCTGTTTTTT. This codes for CSSSLVGGATNTGELFF.

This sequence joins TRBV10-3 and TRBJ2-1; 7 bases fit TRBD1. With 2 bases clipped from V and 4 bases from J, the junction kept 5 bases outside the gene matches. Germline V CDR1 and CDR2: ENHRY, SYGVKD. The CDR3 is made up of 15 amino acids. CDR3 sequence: CAISEQGGAYNEQFF. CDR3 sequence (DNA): TGTGCCATCAGTGAGCAAGGGGGCGCGTACAATGAGCAGTTCTTC.

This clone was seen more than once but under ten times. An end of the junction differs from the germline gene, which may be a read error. CDR3 nucleotide sequence: TGTTCCAGCAGCCGCGGGGGATTTGGTGAAAAACTGTTTTTT. Translated, it gives CSSSRGGFGEKLFF. The genes are TRBV7-9 and TRBJ1-4, with D tentatively TRBD1 (5 bases). Germline V lookup: CDR1 SEHNR, CDR2 FQNEAQ (reference sequence). The CDR3 covers 14 residues.

This chain's CDR3 is CASSSTPGVGTGELFF. CDR3 sequence (DNA): TGTGCCAGCAGCTCCACGCCCGGGGTCGGCACCGGGGAGCTGTTTTTT. V is TRBV7-2 and J is TRBJ2-2; maybe TRBD2 (5 bases). V dropped 4 bases and J dropped 4 bases, with 16 bases sitting between them. The germline V gene encodes CDR1 SGHTA and CDR2 FQGNSA. This CDR3 has 16 amino acids.

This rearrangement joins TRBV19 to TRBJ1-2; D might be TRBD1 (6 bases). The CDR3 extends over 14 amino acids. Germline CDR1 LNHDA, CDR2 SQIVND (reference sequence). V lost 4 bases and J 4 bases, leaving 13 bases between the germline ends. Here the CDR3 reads CASSNWDKIYGYTF. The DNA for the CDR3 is TGTGCCAGTAGTAATTGGGACAAGATCTATGGCTACACCTTC.

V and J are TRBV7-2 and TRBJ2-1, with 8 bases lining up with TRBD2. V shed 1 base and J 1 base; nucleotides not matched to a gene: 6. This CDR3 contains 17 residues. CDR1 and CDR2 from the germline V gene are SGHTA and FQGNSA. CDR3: CASSLVPLAESYNEQFF. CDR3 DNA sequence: TGTGCCAGCAGCTTAGTCCCACTAGCGGAATCCTACAATGAGCAGTTCTTC.

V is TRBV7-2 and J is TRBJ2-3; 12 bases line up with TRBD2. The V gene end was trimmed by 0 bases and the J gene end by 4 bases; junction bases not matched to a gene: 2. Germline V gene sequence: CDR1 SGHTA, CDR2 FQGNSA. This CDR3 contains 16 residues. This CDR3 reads CASSLALAGGADTQYF. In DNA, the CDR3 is TGTGCCAGCAGCTTAGCACTAGCGGGGGGAGCAGATACGCAGTATTTT.

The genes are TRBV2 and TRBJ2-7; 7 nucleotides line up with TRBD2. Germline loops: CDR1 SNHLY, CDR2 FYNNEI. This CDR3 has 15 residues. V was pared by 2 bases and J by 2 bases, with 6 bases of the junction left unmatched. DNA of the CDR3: TGTGCCAGCAGTGAATCGCTAGCGGTTCCCTACGAGCAGTACTTC. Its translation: CASSESLAVPYEQYF.

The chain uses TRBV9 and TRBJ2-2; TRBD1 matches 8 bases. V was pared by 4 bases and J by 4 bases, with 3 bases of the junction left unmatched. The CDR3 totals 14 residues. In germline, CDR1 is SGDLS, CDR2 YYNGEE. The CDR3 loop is CASSNTGGTGELFF. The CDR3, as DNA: TGTGCCAGCAGCAATACAGGGGGCACCGGGGAGCTGTTTTTT.

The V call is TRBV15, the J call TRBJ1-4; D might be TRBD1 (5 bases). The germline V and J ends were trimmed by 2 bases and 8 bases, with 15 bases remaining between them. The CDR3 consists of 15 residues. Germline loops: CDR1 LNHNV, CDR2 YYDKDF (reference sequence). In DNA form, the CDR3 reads TGTGCCACCAGCAGAAGGGGTGACGTCGACGAAAAACTGTTTTTT. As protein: CATSRRGDVDEKLFF.

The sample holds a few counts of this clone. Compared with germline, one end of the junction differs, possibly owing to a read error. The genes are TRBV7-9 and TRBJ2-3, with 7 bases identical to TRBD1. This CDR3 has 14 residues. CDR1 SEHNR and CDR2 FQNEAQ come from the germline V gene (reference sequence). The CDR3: CSSSLSGTANTQYF. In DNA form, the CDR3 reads TGTTCCAGCAGCTTGTCGGGGACAGCGAATACGCAGTATTTT.

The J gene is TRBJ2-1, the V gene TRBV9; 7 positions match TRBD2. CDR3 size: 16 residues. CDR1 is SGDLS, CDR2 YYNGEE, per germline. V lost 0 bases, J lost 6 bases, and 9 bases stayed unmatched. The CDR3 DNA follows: TGTGCCAGCAGCGTAGAATCTAGCGGACGTCTCAATGAGCAGTTCTTC. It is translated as CASSVESSGRLNEQFF.

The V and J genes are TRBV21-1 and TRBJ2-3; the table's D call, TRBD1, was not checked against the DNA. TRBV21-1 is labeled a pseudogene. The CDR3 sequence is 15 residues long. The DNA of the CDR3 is TGTGCCAGCAGCAAAGCCGGACAGGGGGCAGATACGCAGTATTTT. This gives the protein CASSKAGQGADTQYF.

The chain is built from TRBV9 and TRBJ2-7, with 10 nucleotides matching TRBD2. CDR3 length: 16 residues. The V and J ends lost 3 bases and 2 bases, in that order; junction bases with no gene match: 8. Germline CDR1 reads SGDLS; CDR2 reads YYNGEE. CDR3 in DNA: TGTGCCAGCAGCGCCGGAAGAGGACTAGCGGCCTACGAGCAGTACTTC. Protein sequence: CASSAGRGLAAYEQYF.

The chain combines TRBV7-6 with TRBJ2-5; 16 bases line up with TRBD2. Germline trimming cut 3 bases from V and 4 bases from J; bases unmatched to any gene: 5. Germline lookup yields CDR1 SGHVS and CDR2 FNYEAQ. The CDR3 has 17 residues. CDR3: CASSFGTSGGARETQYF. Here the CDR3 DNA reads TGTGCCAGCAGCTTCGGGACTAGCGGGGGGGCACGAGAGACCCAGTACTTC.

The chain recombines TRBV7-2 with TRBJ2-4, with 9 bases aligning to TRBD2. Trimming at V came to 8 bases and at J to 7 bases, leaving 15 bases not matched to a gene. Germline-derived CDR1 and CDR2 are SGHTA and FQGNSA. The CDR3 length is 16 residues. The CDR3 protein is CASSKGASGKENIQYF. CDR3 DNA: TGTGCCAGCTCCAAGGGGGCTAGCGGGAAGGAGAACATTCAGTACTTC.

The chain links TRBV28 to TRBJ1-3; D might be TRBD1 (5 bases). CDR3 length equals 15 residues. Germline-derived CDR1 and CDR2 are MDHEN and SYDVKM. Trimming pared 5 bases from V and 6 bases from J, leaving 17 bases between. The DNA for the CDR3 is TGTGCCAGCAGTCTCCACCCGGGGGTTCCAAACACCATATATTTT. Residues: CASSLHPGVPNTIYF.

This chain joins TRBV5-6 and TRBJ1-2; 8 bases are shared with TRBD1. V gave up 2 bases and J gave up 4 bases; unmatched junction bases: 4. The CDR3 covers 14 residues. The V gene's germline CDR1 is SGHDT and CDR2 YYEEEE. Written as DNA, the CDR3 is TGTGCCAGCAGCTTAGGTCAGGGGGCCTATGGCTACACCTTC. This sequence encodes CASSLGQGAYGYTF.

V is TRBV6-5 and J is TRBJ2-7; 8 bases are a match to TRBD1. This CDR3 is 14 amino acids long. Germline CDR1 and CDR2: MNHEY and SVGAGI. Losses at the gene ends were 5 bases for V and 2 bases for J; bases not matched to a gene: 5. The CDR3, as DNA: TGTGCCAGCAGTCGGACAGGGACCACCTACGAGCAGTACTTC. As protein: CASSRTGTTYEQYF.

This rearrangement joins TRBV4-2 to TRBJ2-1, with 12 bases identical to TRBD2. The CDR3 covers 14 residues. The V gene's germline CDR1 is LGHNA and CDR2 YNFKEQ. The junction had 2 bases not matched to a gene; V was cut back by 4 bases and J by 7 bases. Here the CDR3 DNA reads TGTGCCAGCAGCCGGACTAGCGGGGAGAATGAGCAGTTCTTC. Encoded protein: CASSRTSGENEQFF.

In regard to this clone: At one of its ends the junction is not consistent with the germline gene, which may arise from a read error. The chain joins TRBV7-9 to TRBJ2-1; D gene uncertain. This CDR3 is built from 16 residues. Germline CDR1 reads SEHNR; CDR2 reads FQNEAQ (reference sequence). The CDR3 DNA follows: TGTTCCAGCAGCCCGAGGATGGCGGACTCCTACAATGAGCAGTTCTTC. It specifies CSSSPRMADSYNEQFF.

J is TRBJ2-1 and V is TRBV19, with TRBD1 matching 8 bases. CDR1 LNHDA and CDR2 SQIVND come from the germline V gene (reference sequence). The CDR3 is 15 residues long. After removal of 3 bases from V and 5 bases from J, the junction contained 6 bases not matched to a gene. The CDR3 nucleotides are TGTGCCAGTAGTATCGGTTGGACAGGGCACAATGAGCAGTTCTTC. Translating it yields CASSIGWTGHNEQFF.

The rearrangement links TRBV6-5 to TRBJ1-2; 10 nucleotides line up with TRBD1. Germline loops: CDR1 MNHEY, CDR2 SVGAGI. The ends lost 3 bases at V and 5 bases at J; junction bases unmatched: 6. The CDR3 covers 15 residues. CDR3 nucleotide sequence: TGTGCCAGCAGTTATAGGGACAGGGGTGGGTATGGCTACACCTTC. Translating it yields CASSYRDRGGYGYTF.

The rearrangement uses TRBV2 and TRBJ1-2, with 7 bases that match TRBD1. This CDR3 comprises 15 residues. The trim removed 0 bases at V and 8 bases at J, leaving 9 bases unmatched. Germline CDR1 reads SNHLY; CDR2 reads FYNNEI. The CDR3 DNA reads TGTGCCAGCAGTGAAGCGAATATAGGGGGCTTAGGCTACACCTTC. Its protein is CASSEANIGGLGYTF.